A single TCR beta chain is shown here with its context. The antigen is undetermined. This CDR3 has 15 residues. In germline, CDR1 is SNHLY, CDR2 FYNNEI. Trimming removed 2 bases from V and 6 bases from J; junction bases left unmatched: 9. The TCR beta cDNA libraries carried unique molecular identifiers. TCRdb reprocessed the PCR reads via MiXCR and lists one record per CDR3 protein. The repertoire consists of roughly 670,000 distinct CDR3 sequences, with about 60% occurring once and the leading ten covering about 11%. The entry originates in a study of post-analysis software for immune sequencing data. Study results and caveats: Comparison of patients with controls showed about 5 TRBV segments more frequent in patients, TRBV5-6, TRBV5-1 and TRBV20-1 among them. Relative to controls, patients with multiple sclerosis showed significantly lower normalized Chao1 diversity.

The clonotype comes from a girl aged 2-10 years with multiple sclerosis. Sequencing was performed on blood. The chain joins TRBV2 to TRBJ2-7; 8 positions agree with TRBD2. Written as DNA, the CDR3 is TGTGCCAGCAGTGAACAAGCGGGAGTATCTGGCGAGCAGTACTTC. The encoded protein is CASSEQAGVSGEQYF.